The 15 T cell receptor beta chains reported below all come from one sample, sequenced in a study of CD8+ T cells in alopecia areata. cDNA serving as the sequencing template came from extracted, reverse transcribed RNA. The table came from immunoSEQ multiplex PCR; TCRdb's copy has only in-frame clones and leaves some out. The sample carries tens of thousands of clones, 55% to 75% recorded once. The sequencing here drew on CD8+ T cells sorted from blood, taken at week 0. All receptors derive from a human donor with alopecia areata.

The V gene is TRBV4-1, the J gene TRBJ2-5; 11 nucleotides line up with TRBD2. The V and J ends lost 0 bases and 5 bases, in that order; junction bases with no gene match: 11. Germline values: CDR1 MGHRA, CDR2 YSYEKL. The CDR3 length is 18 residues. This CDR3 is CASSQDPVAGGPPETQYF. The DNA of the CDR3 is TGCGCCAGCAGCCAAGATCCTGTAGCGGGAGGGCCTCCGGAGACCCAGTACTTC.

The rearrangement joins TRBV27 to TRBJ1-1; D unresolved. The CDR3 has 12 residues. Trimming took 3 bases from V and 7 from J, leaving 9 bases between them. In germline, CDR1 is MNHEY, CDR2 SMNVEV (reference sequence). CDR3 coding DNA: TGTGCCAGCAGTTTTCCTTTGGGTGAAGCTTTCTTT. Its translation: CASSFPLGEAFF.

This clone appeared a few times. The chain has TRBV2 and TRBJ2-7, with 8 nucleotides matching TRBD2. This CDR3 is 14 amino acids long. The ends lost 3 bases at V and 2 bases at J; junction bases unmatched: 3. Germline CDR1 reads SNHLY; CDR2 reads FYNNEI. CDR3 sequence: CASSDSGSAYEQYF. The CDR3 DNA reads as TGTGCCAGCAGTGACAGCGGGAGTGCCTACGAGCAGTACTTC.

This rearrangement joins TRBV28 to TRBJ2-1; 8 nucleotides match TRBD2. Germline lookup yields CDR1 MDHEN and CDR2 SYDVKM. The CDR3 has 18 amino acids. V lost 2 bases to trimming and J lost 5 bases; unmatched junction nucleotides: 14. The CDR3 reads CASSLQDRTSQPHNEQFF. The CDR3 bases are TGTGCCAGCAGTTTACAGGATAGGACTAGCCAACCTCACAATGAGCAGTTCTTC.

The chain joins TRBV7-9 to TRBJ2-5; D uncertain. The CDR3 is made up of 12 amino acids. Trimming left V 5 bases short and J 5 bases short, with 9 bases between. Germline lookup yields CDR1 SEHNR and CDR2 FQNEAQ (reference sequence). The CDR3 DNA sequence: TGTGCCAGCAGCCCGACGCCTGAGACCCAGTACTTC. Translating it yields CASSPTPETQYF.

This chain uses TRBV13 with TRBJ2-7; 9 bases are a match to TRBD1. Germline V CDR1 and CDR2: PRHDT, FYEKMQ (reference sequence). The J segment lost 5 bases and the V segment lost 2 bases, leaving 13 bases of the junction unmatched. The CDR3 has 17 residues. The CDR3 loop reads CASSLSGLGQGWDEQYF. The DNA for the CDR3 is TGTGCCAGCAGCTTATCGGGTCTCGGACAGGGGTGGGACGAGCAGTACTTC.

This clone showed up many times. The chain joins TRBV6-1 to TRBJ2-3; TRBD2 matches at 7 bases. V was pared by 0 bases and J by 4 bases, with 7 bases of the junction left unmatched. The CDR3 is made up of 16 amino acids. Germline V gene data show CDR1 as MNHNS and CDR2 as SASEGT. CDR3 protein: CASSEAAREFADTQYF. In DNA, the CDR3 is TGTGCCAGCAGTGAAGCGGCGCGGGAGTTCGCAGATACGCAGTATTTT.

For the CDR3, the DNA is TGTGCCACCATCGATGAGGACAGCCCCTACGAGCAGTACTTC. As protein: CATIDEDSPYEQYF. This sequence joins TRBV28 and TRBJ2-7; maybe TRBD1 (6 bases). In germline, CDR1 is MDHEN, CDR2 SYDVKM. The ends were cut back, 10 bases at V and 2 bases at J, with 18 bases in the middle. The CDR3 has 14 amino acids.

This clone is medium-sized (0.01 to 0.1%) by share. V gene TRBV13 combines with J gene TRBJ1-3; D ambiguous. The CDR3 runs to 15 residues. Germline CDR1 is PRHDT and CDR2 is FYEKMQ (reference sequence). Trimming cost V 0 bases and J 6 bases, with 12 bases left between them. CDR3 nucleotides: TGTGCCAGCAGCTTAGGGGACCCCCGGGCAAACACCATATATTTT. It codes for CASSLGDPRANTIYF. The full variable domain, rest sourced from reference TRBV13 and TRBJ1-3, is AAGVIQSPRHLIKEKRETATLKCYPIPRHDTVYWYQQGPGQDPQFLISFYEKMQSDKGSIPDRFSAQQFSDYHSELNMSSLELGDSALYFCASSLGDPRANTIYFGEGSWLTVV.

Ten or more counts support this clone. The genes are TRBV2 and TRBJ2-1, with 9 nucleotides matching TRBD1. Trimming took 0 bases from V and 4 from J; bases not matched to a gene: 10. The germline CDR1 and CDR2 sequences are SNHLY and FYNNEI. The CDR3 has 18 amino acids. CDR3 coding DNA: TGTGCCAGCAGTGAAGCTACGACAGGGGGAATACTGTACAATGAGCAGTTCTTC. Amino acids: CASSEATTGGILYNEQFF.

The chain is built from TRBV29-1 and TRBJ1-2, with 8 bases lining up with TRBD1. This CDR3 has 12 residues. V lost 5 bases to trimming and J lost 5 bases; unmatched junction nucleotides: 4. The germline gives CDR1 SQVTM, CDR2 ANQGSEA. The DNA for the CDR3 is TGCAGCGTTCCGACAGGGGCATATGGCTACACCTTC. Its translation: CSVPTGAYGYTF.

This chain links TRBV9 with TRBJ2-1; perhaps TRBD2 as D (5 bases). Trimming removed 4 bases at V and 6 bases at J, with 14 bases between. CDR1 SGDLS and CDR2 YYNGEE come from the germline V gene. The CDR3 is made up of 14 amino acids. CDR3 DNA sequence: TGTGCCAGCAGCACCGGGGTCCCAGGCAATGAGCAGTTCTTC. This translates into CASSTGVPGNEQFF.

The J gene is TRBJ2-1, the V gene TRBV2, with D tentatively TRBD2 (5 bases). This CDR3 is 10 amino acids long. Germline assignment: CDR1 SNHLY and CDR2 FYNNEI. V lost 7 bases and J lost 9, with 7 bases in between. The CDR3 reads CASTEGEQFF. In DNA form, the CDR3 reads TGTGCCAGCACCGAGGGTGAGCAGTTCTTC.

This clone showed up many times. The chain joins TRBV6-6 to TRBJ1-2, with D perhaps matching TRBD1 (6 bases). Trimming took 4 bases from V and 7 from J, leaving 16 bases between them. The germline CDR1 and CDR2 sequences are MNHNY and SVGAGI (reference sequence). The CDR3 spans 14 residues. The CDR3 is CASSWGDTAGGYTF. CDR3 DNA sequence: TGTGCCAGCAGTTGGGGGGACACAGCTGGTGGCTACACCTTC.

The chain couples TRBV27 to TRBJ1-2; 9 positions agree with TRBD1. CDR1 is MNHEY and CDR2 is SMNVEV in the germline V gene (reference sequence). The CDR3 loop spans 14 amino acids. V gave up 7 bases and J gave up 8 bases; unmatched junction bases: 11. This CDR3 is CASTQQGANRGYTF. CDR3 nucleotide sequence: TGTGCCAGCACCCAACAGGGGGCTAATCGGGGCTACACCTTC.